This record concerns one T cell receptor (beta chain) sequence. Germline assignment: CDR1 SGHNT and CDR2 YYREEE (reference sequence). Trimming at V came to 4 bases and at J to 7 bases, leaving 13 bases not matched to a gene. This CDR3 is 16 amino acids long. This sample is part of a study of blood T cell repertoires in COVID-19. Repertoires were generated with immunoSEQ multiplex PCR, while TCRdb's copy carries only in-frame clones and drops some. The data show a few hundred thousand clones, about 83% seen once. The clonotype was recovered from a man in his sixties who had recovered from COVID-19. V is TRBV5-4 and J is TRBJ1-2; TRBD1 matches 10 bases. Sequenced: peripheral blood. CDR3: CASSNPGQGLNRGYTF. The CDR3 nucleotides are TGTGCCAGCAGCAACCCGGGACAGGGGTTGAATCGTGGCTACACCTTC. The variable domain in full, with the rest retrieved from reference TRBV5-4 and TRBJ1-2, is ETGVTQSPTHLIKTRGQQVTLRCSSQSGHNTVSWYQQALGQGPQFIFQYYREEENGRGNFPPRFSGLQFPNYSSELNVNALELDDSALYLCASSNPGQGLNRGYTFGSGTRLTVV.